A single sample gave rise to the 5 T cell receptor beta chains below, sequenced in a study of regulatory dendritic cells for organ transplantation. Profiled with immunoSEQ multiplex PCR; TCRdb holds only in-frame clones, not every one. The table has 26,000 or so clones, around 83% seen once. Sequencing used naive CD4+ T cells from blood. As to subset: CD45RA+ naive T cells. These receptors were obtained from a human donor in good health.

This clone appeared once. The CDR3 loop reads CAISPGTGGEQYF. For the CDR3, the DNA is TGTGCCATCAGTCCCGGGACAGGGGGAGAGCAGTACTTC. The rearrangement links TRBV10-3 to TRBJ2-7; 11 bases fit TRBD1. The V gene end was trimmed by 5 bases and the J gene end by 7 bases; junction bases not matched to a gene: 4. CDR1 ENHRY and CDR2 SYGVKD come from the germline V gene. CDR3 length equals 13 residues.

This clone was found once. The chain couples TRBV11-2 to TRBJ2-7; TRBD1 is a possible D gene (6 bases). The CDR3 has 14 residues. CDR1 and CDR2 (germline): SGHAT, FQNNGV. V lost 0 bases and J lost 7, with 13 bases in between. CDR3 coding DNA: TGTGCCAGCAGCTTAGAGGGACATTACAGGGAGCAGTACTTC. It is translated as CASSLEGHYREQYF.

The genes are TRBV11-2 and TRBJ2-1, with 11 bases that match TRBD2. The V and J ends lost 5 bases and 4 bases, in that order; junction bases with no gene match: 4. The germline CDR1 and CDR2 sequences are SGHAT and FQNNGV. The CDR3 loop spans 15 amino acids. CDR3 sequence (DNA): TGTGCCAGCAGCCGAGGGACTAGCGGATACAATGAGCAGTTCTTC. Protein: CASSRGTSGYNEQFF.

The chain employs TRBV6-5 and TRBJ1-5; the D is unclear. Trimming pared 4 bases from V and 1 base from J, leaving 5 bases between. The germline gives CDR1 MNHEY, CDR2 SVGAGI. CDR3 length: 13 amino acids. The CDR3 sequence is CASSSSSNQPQHF. DNA for the CDR3: TGTGCCAGCAGTTCAAGCAGCAATCAGCCCCAGCATTTT.

The chain has TRBV4-1 and TRBJ1-3; tentatively, D is TRBD1 (5 bases). V was shortened by 0 bases and J by 0 bases, with 15 bases between the two germline ends. This CDR3 contains 18 residues. Germline assignment: CDR1 MGHRA and CDR2 YSYEKL. The CDR3 reads CASSQDDGRGHSGNTIYF. CDR3 in DNA: TGCGCCAGCAGCCAAGATGATGGGAGGGGTCACTCTGGAAACACCATATATTTT.